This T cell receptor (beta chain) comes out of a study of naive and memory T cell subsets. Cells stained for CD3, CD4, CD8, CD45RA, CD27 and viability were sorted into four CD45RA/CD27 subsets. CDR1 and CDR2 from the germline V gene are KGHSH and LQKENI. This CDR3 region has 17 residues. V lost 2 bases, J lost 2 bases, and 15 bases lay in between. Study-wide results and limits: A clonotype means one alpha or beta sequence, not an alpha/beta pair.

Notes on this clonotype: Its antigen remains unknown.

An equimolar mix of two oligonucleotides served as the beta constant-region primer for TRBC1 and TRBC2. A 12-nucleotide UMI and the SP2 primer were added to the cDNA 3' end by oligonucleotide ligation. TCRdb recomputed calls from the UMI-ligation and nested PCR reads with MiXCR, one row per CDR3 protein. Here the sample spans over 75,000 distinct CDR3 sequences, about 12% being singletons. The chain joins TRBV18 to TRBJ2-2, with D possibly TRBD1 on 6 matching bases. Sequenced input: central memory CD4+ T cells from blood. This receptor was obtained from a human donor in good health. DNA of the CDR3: TGTGCCAGCTCACCAAGCATTTGGGACAACAACACCGGGGAGCTGTTTTTT. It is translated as CASSPSIWDNNTGELFF.